Listed below are T cell receptor beta chains from one sample, sequenced in a study of early T cells in non-severe SARS-CoV-2 infection. TCRdb passed the 5' RACE reads through MiXCR, listing each CDR3 protein once. The sample holds about 50,000 distinct CDR3 sequences, 6% to 8% seen once. Sequenced material: whole blood, taken at baseline. Receptor source: an adult who was a healthcare worker with PCR-confirmed SARS-CoV-2 infection or an uninfected control (not recorded which). Each CDR3 is given with its conserved first and last residue. A D gene is named only where the DNA matches it firmly. Part of the rows lack a size; the others show once, few, many or a class for expanded clones.

J gene	clone size	D gene	V gene	CDR3 DNA	CDR3 protein
TRBJ1-3	-	-	TRBV11-3	TGTGCCAGCAGCAAAATGGGATCTGTTGGAAACACCATATATTTT	CASSKMGSVGNTIYF
TRBJ2-5	few	TRBD1	TRBV12-3/TRBV12-4	TGTGCCAGCAGTCTGGGACAGGGTGACCAAGAGACCCAGTACTTC	CASSLGQGDQETQYF
TRBJ1-5	many	-	TRBV18	TGTGCCAGCTCAAGAGACAGGCCCGATCAGCCCCAGCATTTT	CASSRDRPDQPQHF
TRBJ1-2	few	-	TRBV12-3/TRBV12-4	TGTGCCAGCGGAAGGTCCGGCGGCTACACCTTC	CASGRSGGYTF
TRBJ1-2	few	TRBD1	TRBV12-3/TRBV12-4	TGTGCCAGCAGCCGTACAGGGGGGGATGGCTACACCTTC	CASSRTGGDGYTF
TRBJ2-3	many	-	TRBV20-1	TGCGCCGCCCATTCGGGAGTCGGAACAGATACGCAGTATTTT	CAAHSGVGTDTQYF
TRBJ1-1	many	-	TRBV28	TGTGCCAGCAGTCCCTTAAGACAGTTGAACACTGAAGCTTTCTTT	CASSPLRQLNTEAFF
TRBJ2-1	many	TRBD2	TRBV7-6	TGTGCCAGCAGCCCCGCCTGGACTAGCGGGAGTAATGGGCAGTTCTTC	CASSPAWTSGSNGQFF
TRBJ1-5	medium-sized	-	TRBV7-9	TGTGCCAGCAGCCTAGAGAACTATAGCAATCAGCCCCAGCATTTT	CASSLENYSNQPQHF
TRBJ2-5	-	-	TRBV20-1	TGCAGTGCTAGGGCTACCTATAGCGGATCGTTACAAGAGACCCAGTACTTC	CSARATYSGSLQETQYF
TRBJ2-7	many	TRBD1	TRBV28	TGTGCCAGCAGTTTATGGTTTCGGACAGGGATGGCCCACGAGCAGTACTTC	CASSLWFRTGMAHEQYF
TRBJ2-3	many	TRBD2	TRBV27	TGTGCCAGCAGTTCGAGACTAGCGGGGAGCTATTTT	CASSSRLAGSYF
TRBJ1-3	many	-	TRBV20-1	TGCAGTGCTACCGACAGGTTTACAGGAAACACCATATATTTT	CSATDRFTGNTIYF
TRBJ2-7	-	-	TRBV10-2	TGCGCCAGCAGGGACCGCGTGAGCTCCTACGAGCAGTACTTC	CASRDRVSSYEQYF
TRBJ1-3	many	-	TRBV10-3	TGTGCCATCAGTGAGGACCTCTCTGGAAACACCATATATTTT	CAISEDLSGNTIYF
TRBJ2-5	few	TRBD2	TRBV20-1	TGCAGTGCTAGGGGGATCGGGACTAGCGGGCCCAGGGGGCCACAAGAGACCCAGTACTTC	CSARGIGTSGPRGPQETQYF
TRBJ1-3	many	TRBD1	TRBV11-2	TGTGCCAGCAGCTTTCAGGGACAGGGGACCTCTGGAAACACCATATATTTT	CASSFQGQGTSGNTIYF
TRBJ2-2	few	-	TRBV30	TGTGCCTGGAGTGTTATCGGCAGGGGATTAAATCGGGACGCCGGGGAGCTGTTTTTT	CAWSVIGRGLNRDAGELFF
TRBJ1-1	few	-	TRBV7-2	TGTGCCAGCAGCGTAGGGGTGGGCGCTGAAGCTTTCTTT	CASSVGVGAEAFF
TRBJ2-7	many	TRBD1	TRBV15	TGTGCCACCAGCATTGATAAGGGGGCAAGCTACGAGCAGTACTTC	CATSIDKGASYEQYF
TRBJ2-7	few	-	TRBV12-3/TRBV12-4	TGTGCCAGCAGTTTAGCCTCGACAGGTACCTACGAGCAGTACTTC	CASSLASTGTYEQYF
TRBJ1-6	few	-	TRBV28	TGTGCCAGCAGTCTTCCCCATTCACCCCTCCACTTT	CASSLPHSPLHF
TRBJ1-5	-	-	TRBV20-1	TGCAGTGCTAGAGATCCTACAGGTAGCAATCAGCCCCAGCATTTT	CSARDPTGSNQPQHF
TRBJ2-7	few	-	TRBV5-1	TGCGCCAGCAGCTTGGGAGGGACGGGACTCTCCTACGAGCAGTACTTC	CASSLGGTGLSYEQYF
TRBJ1-5	few	TRBD1	TRBV20-1	TGCAGTGCTGCCCGGGACAGGGGACAGCCCCAGCATTTT	CSAARDRGQPQHF
TRBJ1-1	few	-	TRBV6-2/TRBV6-3	TGTGCCAGCACCTACTCGCGGCATGAAGCTTTCTTT	CASTYSRHEAFF
TRBJ1-2	few	-	TRBV2	TGTGCCAGCAGTTCTGCAACTAACTATGGCTACACCTTC	CASSSATNYGYTF
TRBJ2-7	many	TRBD2	TRBV7-8	TGTGCCAGCAGCTTAGCGCAGGGACTAGCGGGTTCCTACGAGCAGTACTTC	CASSLAQGLAGSYEQYF
TRBJ2-5	many	-	TRBV7-9	TGTGCCAGCAGGAGCGGACCTGGAGAGACCCAGTACTTC	CASRSGPGETQYF
TRBJ2-3	few	-	TRBV7-8	TGTGCCAGCAGCCAAGTGTCGTACGATACGCAGTATTTT	CASSQVSYDTQYF
TRBJ1-2	-	-	TRBV10-3	TGTGCCATCAGTGTCAAGAGAGGGGACTATGGCTACACCTTC	CAISVKRGDYGYTF
TRBJ2-3	few	-	TRBV9	TGTGCCAGCAGCGTACAGGCTTCACAGACAGATACGCAGTATTTT	CASSVQASQTDTQYF
TRBJ2-1	-	TRBD2	TRBV6-6	TGTGCCAGCAGTTACTCCCTGGGACTAGTTTCCAATGAGCAGTTCTTC	CASSYSLGLVSNEQFF
TRBJ2-5	few	-	TRBV7-3	TGTGCCAGCAGCCCGACAGACAGGCCGGAGACCCAGTACTTC	CASSPTDRPETQYF
TRBJ2-5	-	-	TRBV2	TGTGCCAGCAGGTTCTCTGGCACCCAGTACTTC	CASRFSGTQYF
TRBJ2-7	many	-	TRBV20-1	TGCAGTGCTAGACTAGCTATCTCCTACGAGCAGTACTTC	CSARLAISYEQYF
TRBJ2-5	few	TRBD2	TRBV20-1	TGCAGTGCTAGTGGAGTACTAGCGGGAGAGTTCCAAGAGACCCAGTACTTC	CSASGVLAGEFQETQYF
TRBJ1-5	few	-	TRBV28	TGTGCCAGCAGTTTATGGCAACAGGGCCTAAATCAGCCCCAGCATTTT	CASSLWQQGLNQPQHF
TRBJ1-6	few	-	TRBV20-1	TGCAGTGCCTCCCCACCCCTCCACTTT	CSASPPLHF
TRBJ2-7	many	-	TRBV28	TGTGCCAGCAGTTTCCAATGGAGCGAGCAGTACTTC	CASSFQWSEQYF